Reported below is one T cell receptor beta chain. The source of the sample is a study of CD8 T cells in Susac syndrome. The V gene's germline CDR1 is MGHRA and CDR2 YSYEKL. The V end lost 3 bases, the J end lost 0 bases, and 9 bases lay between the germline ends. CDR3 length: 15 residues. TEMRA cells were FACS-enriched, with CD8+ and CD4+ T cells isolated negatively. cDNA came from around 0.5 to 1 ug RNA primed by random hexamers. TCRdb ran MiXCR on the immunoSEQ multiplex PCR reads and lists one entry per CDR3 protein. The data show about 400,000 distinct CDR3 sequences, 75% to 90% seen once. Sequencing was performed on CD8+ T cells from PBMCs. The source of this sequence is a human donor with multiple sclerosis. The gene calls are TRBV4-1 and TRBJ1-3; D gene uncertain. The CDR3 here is CASSQQLSSGNTIYF. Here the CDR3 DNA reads TGCGCCAGCAGCCAGCAACTATCCTCTGGAAACACCATATATTTT.